Following are 18 T cell receptor beta chains from one sample sequenced in a study of blood T cell repertoires in COVID-19. Clones were sequenced by immunoSEQ multiplex PCR, and TCRdb holds only the in-frame ones, with some missing. The sample holds 130,000 or so clones, almost 90% seen once. Sequenced material: peripheral blood. The receptors stem from an older woman with acute or convalescent COVID-19.

This clone was recorded once. The V and J genes are TRBV10-3 and TRBJ2-1; TRBD2 aligns across 8 bases. CDR1 is ENHRY, CDR2 SYGVKD, per germline. This CDR3 is 13 amino acids long. Trimming took 10 bases from V and 3 from J; bases not matched to a gene: 5. DNA for the CDR3: TGTGCCACGGAAAGCGGGGGCTACAATGAGCAGTTCTTC. It codes for CATESGGYNEQFF.

CDR3 nucleotide sequence: TGCGCCAGCAGCACCGGGACTAGCGGGGGCGAGGAGACCCAGTACTTC. It translates to CASSTGTSGGEETQYF. The chain links TRBV5-1 to TRBJ2-5, with 14 nucleotides matching TRBD2. After removal of 4 bases from V and 5 bases from J, the junction contained 7 bases not matched to a gene. The CDR3 runs 16 residues. The germline V gene has CDR1 SGHRS and CDR2 YFSETQ.

J is TRBJ2-5 and V is TRBV2, with TRBD1 matching over 9 bases. Per the germline V gene, CDR1 is SNHLY and CDR2 is FYNNEI. The CDR3 contains 13 residues. Unmatched junction bases numbered 3, after V lost 6 bases and J lost 4 bases. The CDR3 here is CASRRQGGETQYF. CDR3 nucleotide sequence: TGTGCCAGCAGAAGACAGGGGGGAGAGACCCAGTACTTC. Variable domain in full (rest from reference TRBV2 and TRBJ2-5): EPEVTQTPSHQVTQMGQEVILRCVPISNHLYFYWYRQILGQKVEFLVSFYNNEISEKSEIFDDQFSVERPDGSNFTLKIRSTKLEDSAMYFCASRRQGGETQYFGPGTRLLVL.

This clone was recorded only once. The chain combines TRBV19 with TRBJ1-1; perhaps TRBD1 as D (6 bases). The CDR3 contains 15 residues. Germline V lookup: CDR1 LNHDA, CDR2 SQIVND (reference sequence). Trimming stripped 7 bases from V and 1 base from J, with 16 bases between. The CDR3 nucleotides are TGTGCCAGTAAGTTCGCAGACAGGACGAACACTGAAGCTTTCTTT. Its protein product is CASKFADRTNTEAFF.

This rearrangement joins TRBV7-2 to TRBJ1-6; 7 bases are shared with TRBD1. The CDR3 has 15 amino acids. Per the germline V gene, CDR1 is SGHTA and CDR2 is FQGNSA. V dropped 3 bases and J dropped 5; count of bases not matched to a gene: 4. The CDR3 DNA reads as TGTGCCAGCAGCTTCAGACAGGGCGATAATTCACCCCTCCACTTT. It encodes CASSFRQGDNSPLHF.

The chain uses TRBV5-6 and TRBJ1-1, with D maybe TRBD1 (5 bases). Germline V gives CDR1 SGHDT, CDR2 YYEEEE. The CDR3 is 14 residues long. V lost 2 bases and J lost 1, with 9 bases in between. The CDR3 nucleotides read TGTGCCAGCAGCTTATTAGACAGGAACACTGAAGCTTTCTTT. The encoded protein is CASSLLDRNTEAFF.

The rearrangement links TRBV6-6 to TRBJ1-1; tentatively, D is TRBD1 (6 bases). Between the trimmed V and J ends, which lost 6 bases and 4 bases, there was a span of 21 bases. The germline V gene has CDR1 MNHNY and CDR2 SVGAGI (reference sequence). This CDR3 spans 16 amino acids. For the CDR3, the DNA is TGTGCCAGCAGCTATCGGACAGTTTATTTCGGCACTGAAGCTTTCTTT. It is translated as CASSYRTVYFGTEAFF.

This clone has only one observation. The chain links TRBV6-6 to TRBJ1-4, with D tentatively TRBD1 (5 bases). The CDR3 spans 15 residues. V gave up 6 bases and J gave up 4 bases, with 15 bases separating them. From germline, CDR1 is MNHNY and CDR2 SVGAGI (reference sequence). CDR3 sequence: CASSQPGLVNEKLFF. In DNA form, the CDR3 reads TGTGCCAGCAGCCAACCGGGACTGGTTAATGAAAAACTGTTTTTT.

The genes are TRBV28 and TRBJ1-4; 7 nucleotides line up with TRBD1. Germline V gene sequence: CDR1 MDHEN, CDR2 SYDVKM. With V trimmed by 5 bases and J by 8 bases, 17 bases remained unmatched. The CDR3 is made up of 17 amino acids. CDR3 sequence: CASSAFGTRGHGEKLFF. The CDR3 region has the DNA TGTGCCAGCAGTGCCTTTGGGACAAGGGGGCACGGGGAAAAACTGTTTTTT.

The gene calls are TRBV28 and TRBJ1-2; TRBD1 matches at 7 bases. This CDR3 spans 13 amino acids. V shed 6 bases, J shed 5 bases, and the junction held 6 bases outside the gene matches. The germline V gene has CDR1 MDHEN and CDR2 SYDVKM. CDR3 region: CASRRGQLYGYTF. The CDR3 bases are TGTGCCAGCAGACGGGGACAGCTATATGGCTACACCTTC.

The chain is built from TRBV7-9 and TRBJ2-1; maybe TRBD2 (5 bases). Germline values: CDR1 SEHNR, CDR2 FQNEAQ (reference sequence). With 1 base removed from V and 5 bases from J, the gap between germline ends came to 9 bases. This CDR3 region has 14 residues. Here the CDR3 reads CASSLGGGNNEQFF. DNA for the CDR3: TGTGCCAGCAGCTTAGGAGGAGGTAACAATGAGCAGTTCTTC.

V is TRBV28 and J is TRBJ1-2; TRBD1 matches 7 bases. Trimming cost V 5 bases and J 6 bases; bases outside gene matches: 9. CDR1 MDHEN and CDR2 SYDVKM come from the germline V gene. CDR3 length: 14 amino acids. The chain's CDR3 is CASSADTGVHGYTF. CDR3 DNA sequence: TGTGCCAGCAGTGCCGATACAGGGGTGCATGGCTACACCTTC.

The chain links TRBV7-2 to TRBJ2-1; D uncertain. Germline CDR1 reads SGHTA; CDR2 reads FQGNSA. V was clipped by 8 bases and J by 4 bases, with 9 bases between them. The CDR3 spans 12 residues. The DNA for the CDR3 is TGTGCCAGCGAAAAAGAGTACAATGAGCAGTTCTTC. It specifies CASEKEYNEQFF.

The rearrangement links TRBV10-3 to TRBJ1-2, with D unclear. V was cut by 3 bases and J by 2 bases, with 7 bases left in between. Per germline, CDR1 ENHRY and CDR2 SYGVKD. The CDR3 is 13 amino acids. CDR3 in amino acids: CAISDRENYGYTF. The CDR3 DNA reads TGTGCCATCAGTGACCGGGAGAACTATGGCTACACCTTC.

The chain couples TRBV27 to TRBJ1-6; TRBD1 matches 8 bases. The CDR3 extends over 16 amino acids. Germline V gene sequence: CDR1 MNHEY, CDR2 SMNVEV (reference sequence). Trimming took 3 bases from V and 13 from J; bases not matched to a gene: 14. In nucleotides, the CDR3 is TGTGCCAGCAGTTTGAGGGGACAGGCACCAATGCGTCCCCTCCACTTT. Protein: CASSLRGQAPMRPLHF.

V is TRBV19 and J is TRBJ1-2; D unresolved. V was cut by 3 bases and J by 3 bases, with 11 bases left in between. The germline V gene has CDR1 LNHDA and CDR2 SQIVND (reference sequence). The CDR3 runs to 14 residues. CDR3 nucleotides: TGTGCCAGTAGTATGGTGCAGGACTACTATGGCTACACCTTC. Protein product: CASSMVQDYYGYTF.

The chain employs TRBV19 and TRBJ2-7; D unclear. This CDR3 is built from 13 residues. Trimming shortened V by 5 bases and J by 4 bases, and 12 bases separated the two germline ends. Germline V gene sequence: CDR1 LNHDA, CDR2 SQIVND (reference sequence). The CDR3 sequence: CASSGPPLYEQYF. CDR3 DNA: TGTGCCAGTAGTGGGCCCCCTTTATACGAGCAGTACTTC.

This chain connects TRBV4-1 to TRBJ2-3, with 7 bases matching TRBD1. J gave up 6 bases and V 5 bases, and 14 bases lay outside the gene matches. The germline V gene has CDR1 MGHRA and CDR2 YSYEKL. This CDR3 has 16 residues. The CDR3 nucleotides read TGCGCCAGCAGCTCGGGTCCGGGACAGTATTGGGATACGCAGTATTTT. It translates to CASSSGPGQYWDTQYF.